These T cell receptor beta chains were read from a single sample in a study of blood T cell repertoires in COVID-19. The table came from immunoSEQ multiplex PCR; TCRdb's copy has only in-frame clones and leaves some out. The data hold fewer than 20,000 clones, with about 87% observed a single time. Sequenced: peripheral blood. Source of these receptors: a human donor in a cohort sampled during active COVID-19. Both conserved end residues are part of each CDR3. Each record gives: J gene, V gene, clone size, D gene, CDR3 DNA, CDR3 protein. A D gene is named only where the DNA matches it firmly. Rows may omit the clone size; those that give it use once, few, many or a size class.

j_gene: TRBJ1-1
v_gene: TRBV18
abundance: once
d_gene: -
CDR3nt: TGTGCCAGCTCAGCCGAAAAGAGGAACACTGAAGCTTTCTTT
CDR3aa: CASSAEKRNTEAFF

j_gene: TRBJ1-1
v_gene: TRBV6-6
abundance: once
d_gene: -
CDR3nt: TGTGCCAGCAGACAGGGTTACACTGAAGCTTTCTTT
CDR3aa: CASRQGYTEAFF

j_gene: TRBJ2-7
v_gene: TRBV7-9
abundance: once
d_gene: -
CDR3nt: TGTGCCAGCAGCTTTCTGGGGGCGCGCGAGCAGTACTTC
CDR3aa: CASSFLGAREQYF

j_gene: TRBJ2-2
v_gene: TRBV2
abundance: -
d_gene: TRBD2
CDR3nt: TGTGCCAGCAGTGGAAAATCCCCCGGGGAGGGAGTGAGGACCGGGGAGCTGTTTTTT
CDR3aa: CASSGKSPGEGVRTGELFF

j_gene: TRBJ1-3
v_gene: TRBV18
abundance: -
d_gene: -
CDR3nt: TGTGCCAGCTCACCGGCCGAGGTCTCTGGAAACACCATATATTTT
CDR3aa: CASSPAEVSGNTIYF

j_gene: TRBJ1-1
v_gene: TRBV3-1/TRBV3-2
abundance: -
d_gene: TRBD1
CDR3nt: TGTGCCAGCAGCCAAAACAGGGGGAGCACTGAAGCTTTCTTT
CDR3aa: CASSQNRGSTEAFF

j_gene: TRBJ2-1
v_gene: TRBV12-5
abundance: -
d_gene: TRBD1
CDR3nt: TGTGCTAGTGGTTTGGGTGGGACAGGGTATAATGAGCAGTTCTTC
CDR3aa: CASGLGGTGYNEQFF

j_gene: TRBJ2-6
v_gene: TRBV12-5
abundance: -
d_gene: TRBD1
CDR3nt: TGTGCTAGTGGTTTGGGCGTTTCCACCACAGGGGATGGGGCCAACGTCCTGACTTTC
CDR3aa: CASGLGVSTTGDGANVLTF

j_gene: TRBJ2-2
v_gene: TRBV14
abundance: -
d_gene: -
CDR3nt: TGTGCCAGCAGCCAGGGACACCCAACCGGGGAGCTGTTTTTT
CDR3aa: CASSQGHPTGELFF

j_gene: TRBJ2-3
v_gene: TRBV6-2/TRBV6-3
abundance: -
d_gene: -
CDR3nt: TGTGCCAGCAGTATTCCCTCCAGCGGGCCCAGCACAGATACGCAGTATTTT
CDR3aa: CASSIPSSGPSTDTQYF

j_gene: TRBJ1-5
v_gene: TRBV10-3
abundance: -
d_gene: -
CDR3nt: TGTGCCACCCAGCCCTGGGCAGGGGACACAAGAAGGGGTCAGCCCCAGCATTTT
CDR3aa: CATQPWAGDTRRGQPQHF

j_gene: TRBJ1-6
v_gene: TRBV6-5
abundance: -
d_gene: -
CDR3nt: TGTGCCAGCAGTTACGTGAGGGCTCGGGGGAATTCACCCCTCCACTTT
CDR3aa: CASSYVRARGNSPLHF

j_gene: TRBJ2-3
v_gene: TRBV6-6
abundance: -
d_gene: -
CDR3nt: TGTGCCAGCAGTTTTGCTAGGTTGCAGCCAACAGATACGCAGTATTTT
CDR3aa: CASSFARLQPTDTQYF

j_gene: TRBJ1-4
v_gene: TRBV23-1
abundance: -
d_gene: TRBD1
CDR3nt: TGCGCCAGCAGTCAATCGGACAGGGGATCAGGAAAACTGTTTTTT
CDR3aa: CASSQSDRGSGKLFF

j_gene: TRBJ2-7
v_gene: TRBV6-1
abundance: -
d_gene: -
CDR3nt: TGTGCCAGCAGTGAAGTTTTGGGGGACAACTCCTACGAGCAGTACTTC
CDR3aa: CASSEVLGDNSYEQYF

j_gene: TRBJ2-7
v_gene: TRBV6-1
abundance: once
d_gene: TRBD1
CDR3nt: TGTGCCAGCAGTGACCGGGACAGGACGTACGAGCAGTACTTC
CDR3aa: CASSDRDRTYEQYF

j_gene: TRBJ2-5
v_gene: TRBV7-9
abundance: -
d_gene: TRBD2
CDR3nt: TGTGCCAGCAGACCTACGGGGGGGGAGACCCAGTACTTC
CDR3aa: CASRPTGGETQYF

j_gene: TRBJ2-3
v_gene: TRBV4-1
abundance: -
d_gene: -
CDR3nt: TGCGCCAGCAGCCTAAGACAGAGCACAGATACGCAGTATTTT
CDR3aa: CASSLRQSTDTQYF

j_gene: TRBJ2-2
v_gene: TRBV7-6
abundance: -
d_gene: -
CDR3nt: TGTGCCAGCAGCTTAGGGGCCGCCGAGGGCGGGGAGCTGTTTTTT
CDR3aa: CASSLGAAEGGELFF

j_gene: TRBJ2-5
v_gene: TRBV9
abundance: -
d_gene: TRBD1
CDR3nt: TGTGCCAGCAGCCTAGGGACAGGGCAAGAGACCCAGTACTTC
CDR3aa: CASSLGTGQETQYF

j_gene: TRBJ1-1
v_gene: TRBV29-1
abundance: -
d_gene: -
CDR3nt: TGCAGCGTCGACACACCGGGAGGGGTGAACACTGAAGCTTTCTTT
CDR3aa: CSVDTPGGVNTEAFF

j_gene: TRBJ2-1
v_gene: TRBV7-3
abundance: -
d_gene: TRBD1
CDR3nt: TGTGCCAGCAGCAAAGGACAGGGGGCAAATGAGCAGTTCTTC
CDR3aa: CASSKGQGANEQFF

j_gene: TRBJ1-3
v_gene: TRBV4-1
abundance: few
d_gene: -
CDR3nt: TGCGCCAGCAGCCAACCCGAGAGGGAAGAAGGAAACACCATATATTTT
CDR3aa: CASSQPEREEGNTIYF

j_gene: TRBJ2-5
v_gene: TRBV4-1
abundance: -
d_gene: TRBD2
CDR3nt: TGCGCCAGCAGCCTTCGGGAGGGACCCCCCAAGACCCAGTACTTC
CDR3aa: CASSLREGPPKTQYF

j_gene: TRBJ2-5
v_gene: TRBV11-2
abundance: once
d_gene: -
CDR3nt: TGTGCCAGCAGCTTACAGTTCCAAGAGACCCAGTACTTC
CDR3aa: CASSLQFQETQYF